A single sample gave rise to the 25 T cell receptor beta chains below, sequenced in a study of blood T cell repertoires in COVID-19. The protocol was immunoSEQ multiplex PCR, while the TCRdb copy is restricted to in-frame clones and leaves out a portion. This table holds about 140,000 clones, approximately 80% found once. The sequencing sample was made of peripheral blood. The source is a human donor in a cohort sampled during active COVID-19.

This sequence joins TRBV15 and TRBJ1-6, with 9 positions matching TRBD1. CDR1 LNHNV and CDR2 YYDKDF come from the germline V gene (reference sequence). J gave up 7 bases and V 2 bases, and 3 bases lay outside the gene matches. CDR3 length equals 15 residues. CDR3 residues: CATSRSGQGNSPLHF. CDR3 in DNA: TGTGCCACCAGCAGAAGCGGACAGGGGAATTCACCCCTCCACTTT.

V is TRBV7-8 and J is TRBJ1-6; 8 bases are shared with TRBD1. Losses at the gene ends were 7 bases for V and 6 bases for J; bases not matched to a gene: 2. Germline V lookup: CDR1 SGHVS, CDR2 FQNEAQ. This CDR3 region has 13 residues. The chain's CDR3 is CASNDRGNSPLHF. CDR3 in DNA: TGTGCCAGCAATGACAGGGGTAATTCACCCCTCCACTTT.

The chain uses TRBV14 and TRBJ1-1; D not resolved. V was trimmed by 1 base and J by 0 bases, leaving 21 bases between them. The CDR3 extends over 19 amino acids. CDR1 and CDR2 from the germline V gene are SGHDN and FVKESK. The CDR3 region has the DNA TGTGCCAGCAGCCAAGGCCCGGCGTTGGGAGCAAGGATGAACACTGAAGCTTTCTTT. As protein: CASSQGPALGARMNTEAFF.

The chain employs TRBV3-1 (or the pseudogene TRBV3-2) and TRBJ2-3; TRBD2 agrees at 7 bases. J was trimmed by 5 bases and V by 4 bases; bases with no gene match: 9. Germline loops: CDR1 LGHDT, CDR2 YNNKEL (reference sequence). The CDR3 has 15 residues. CDR3 residues: CASSLSGSPRDTQYF. The CDR3 DNA is TGTGCCAGCAGCCTTAGCGGGTCCCCGAGAGATACGCAGTATTTT.

This rearrangement joins TRBV18 to TRBJ2-1, with a weak D call TRBD1 (7 bases). Germline V gives CDR1 KGHSH, CDR2 LQKENI. The CDR3 is 15 residues long. V lost 3 bases, J lost 5 bases, and 14 bases lay in between. CDR3 in DNA: TGTGCCAGCTCACCGAGACAGGGACTTAACAATGAGCAGTTCTTC. This codes for CASSPRQGLNNEQFF.

The rearrangement uses TRBV28 and TRBJ2-4; maybe TRBD2 (6 bases). There are 15 residues in the CDR3. Trimming removed 8 bases at V and 0 bases at J, with 14 bases between. Germline V gene sequence: CDR1 MDHEN, CDR2 SYDVKM. In DNA form, the CDR3 reads TGTGCCAGCGGGTCGACGGGACTAGCCAAAAACATTCAGTACTTC. Translated, it gives CASGSTGLAKNIQYF.

The CDR3 reads CASSFSGTEAFF. DNA of the CDR3: TGTGCCAGCAGCTTTTCCGGCACTGAAGCTTTCTTT. The rearrangement uses TRBV11-3 and TRBJ1-1; D gene ambiguous. The germline V gene has CDR1 SGHNT and CDR2 YENEEA. This CDR3 region has 12 residues. V lost 3 bases and J 4 bases, leaving 6 bases between the germline ends.

The rearrangement uses TRBV5-5 and TRBJ1-3; D is possibly TRBD1 (5 bases). V was clipped by 2 bases and J by 8 bases, with 11 bases between them. The CDR3 totals 13 residues. Germline CDR1 and CDR2: SGHKS and YYEKEE (reference sequence). CDR3 DNA sequence: TGTGCCAGCAGCTTTGGCGTAGGGGACACCATATATTTT. As protein: CASSFGVGDTIYF.

The V gene is TRBV3-1 (or the pseudogene TRBV3-2), the J gene TRBJ2-5; 7 bases align to TRBD2. From germline, CDR1 is LGHDT and CDR2 YNNKEL (reference sequence). The CDR3 is 15 residues long. The V and J ends lost 8 bases and 4 bases, in that order; junction bases with no gene match: 13. The CDR3 sequence: CASSILATGGETQYF. The CDR3 DNA follows: TGTGCCAGCTCTATCCTAGCGACGGGAGGAGAGACCCAGTACTTC.

The rearrangement links TRBV5-5 to TRBJ2-3, with D perhaps matching TRBD1 (5 bases). Germline assignment: CDR1 SGHKS and CDR2 YYEKEE (reference sequence). The CDR3 runs 14 residues. V was shortened by 1 base and J by 4 bases, with 10 bases between the two germline ends. This CDR3 is CASSLSGLPDTQYF. The DNA of the CDR3 is TGTGCCAGCAGCTTGTCAGGGCTGCCAGATACGCAGTATTTT.

The rearrangement uses TRBV3-1 (or the pseudogene TRBV3-2) and TRBJ2-5; 8 bases fit TRBD2. CDR3 length: 17 residues. Germline trimming cut 2 bases from V and 7 bases from J; bases unmatched to any gene: 15. Germline CDR1 reads LGHDT; CDR2 reads YNNKEL (reference sequence). The CDR3 is CASSQLIRGGGRGTQYF. In DNA form, the CDR3 reads TGTGCCAGCAGCCAATTAATCCGAGGCGGGGGGCGTGGGACCCAGTACTTC.

Of note for this clone: Other DNA sequences in the sample encode the same CDR3. This chain uses TRBV7-2 with TRBJ2-3; no clear D gene. V lost 2 bases and J 0 bases, leaving 6 bases between the germline ends. CDR3 length equals 14 residues. The germline V gene encodes CDR1 SGHTA and CDR2 FQGNSA. The CDR3 region has the DNA TGTGCCAGCAGCTTAACAGTCAGCACAGATACGCAGTATTTT. Amino acids: CASSLTVSTDTQYF.

This chain uses TRBV4-2 with TRBJ1-4, with D uncertain. Per the germline V gene, CDR1 is LGHNA and CDR2 is YNFKEQ. The V end was cut by 0 bases, the J end by 1 base, with 6 bases between. The CDR3 covers 15 residues. The CDR3 protein is CASSQETVTNEKLFF. In nucleotides, the CDR3 is TGTGCCAGCAGCCAAGAAACAGTAACTAATGAAAAACTGTTTTTT.

This chain joins TRBV5-4 and TRBJ2-3; D unresolved. The CDR3 runs to 13 residues. V was pared by 2 bases and J by 3 bases, with 7 bases between. The germline CDR1 and CDR2 sequences are SGHNT and YYREEE (reference sequence). This CDR3 reads CASSFRRTDTQYF. Written as DNA, the CDR3 is TGTGCCAGCAGCTTCCGGCGGACAGATACGCAGTATTTT.

CDR3 sequence reads: CASSLGAHTGELFF. The CDR3 nucleotides read TGTGCCAGCAGTTTAGGGGCGCACACCGGGGAGCTGTTTTTT. V is TRBV27 and J is TRBJ2-2, with a tentative D call TRBD1 (5 bases). Germline loops: CDR1 MNHEY, CDR2 SMNVEV (reference sequence). Trimming stripped 2 bases from V and 3 bases from J, with 7 bases between. This CDR3 has 14 amino acids.

This clone was recorded only once. The chain employs TRBV7-2 and TRBJ1-2; D is perhaps TRBD1 (5 bases). CDR3 length: 13 residues. Germline CDR1 is SGHTA and CDR2 is FQGNSA. Trimming shortened V by 6 bases and J by 2 bases, and 10 bases separated the two germline ends. The CDR3 region has the DNA TGTGCCAGCAGTTTTGACAGAAACTATGGCTACACCTTC. It yields the protein CASSFDRNYGYTF.

This chain joins TRBV19 and TRBJ2-5, with 8 nucleotides matching TRBD1. The trim removed 1 base at V and 6 bases at J, leaving 4 bases unmatched. CDR1 is LNHDA and CDR2 is SQIVND in the germline V gene (reference sequence). This CDR3 comprises 14 residues. The CDR3 bases are TGTGCCAGTAGTATAGGGACAGGGATGCAGACCCAGTACTTC. Translating gives CASSIGTGMQTQYF. Combining the CDR3 with reference TRBV19 and TRBJ2-5 gives the whole variable domain DGGITQSPKYLFRKEGQNVTLSCEQNLNHDAMYWYRQDPGQGLRLIYYSQIVNDFQKGDIAEGYSVSREKKESFPLTVTSAQKNPTAFYLCASSIGTGMQTQYFGPGTRLLVL.

This chain joins TRBV6-6 and TRBJ2-2; 12 bases match TRBD2. The CDR3 extends over 16 amino acids. After removal of 5 bases from V and 6 bases from J, the junction contained 7 bases not matched to a gene. From germline, CDR1 is MNHNY and CDR2 SVGAGI (reference sequence). CDR3 residues: CASSRLAGARSGELFF. The DNA for the CDR3 is TGTGCCAGCAGTCGACTAGCGGGAGCAAGGTCCGGGGAGCTGTTTTTT.

The rearrangement links TRBV7-9 to TRBJ2-1; 7 bases line up with TRBD2. This CDR3 has 16 residues. Germline V gene sequence: CDR1 SEHNR, CDR2 FQNEAQ (reference sequence). V was pared by 6 bases and J by 8 bases, with 16 bases of the junction left unmatched. The CDR3: CASRGREGMTQYEQFF. CDR3 nucleotides: TGTGCCAGCAGGGGGAGGGAGGGGATGACGCAATATGAGCAGTTCTTC. The variable domain in full, completed from reference TRBV7-9 and TRBJ2-1, reads DTGVSQNPRHKITKRGQNVTFRCDPISEHNRLYWYRQTLGQGPEFLTYFQNEAQLEKSRLLSDRFSAERPKGSFSTLEIQRTEQGDSAMYLCASRGREGMTQYEQFFGPGTRLTVL.

The rearrangement joins TRBV18 to TRBJ2-6; D is possibly TRBD2 (6 bases). Germline loops: CDR1 KGHSH, CDR2 LQKENI. This CDR3 contains 17 residues. Trimming stripped 6 bases from V and 4 bases from J, with 19 bases between. The CDR3 DNA sequence: TGTGCCAGCTCTGGAACCTATGGGACTGGAGGGGCCAACGTCCTGACTTTC. Translated: CASSGTYGTGGANVLTF.

This clone was seen at least ten times. The chain joins TRBV7-9 to TRBJ1-2; tentative D call: TRBD1 (5 bases). From germline, CDR1 is SEHNR and CDR2 FQNEAQ (reference sequence). Trimming pared 5 bases from V and 7 bases from J, leaving 8 bases between. CDR3 size: 11 residues. This CDR3 is CASSIQGGYTF. The DNA for the CDR3 is TGTGCCAGCAGCATCCAGGGTGGCTACACCTTC.

The V gene is TRBV7-3, the J gene TRBJ2-2, with 8 nucleotides matching TRBD2. Trimming took 6 bases from V and 4 from J; bases not matched to a gene: 7. The CDR3 contains 15 residues. Germline V lookup: CDR1 SGHTA, CDR2 FQGTGA. CDR3 protein: CASSTTSVVTGELFF. For the CDR3, the DNA is TGTGCCAGCAGTACGACTAGCGTGGTCACCGGGGAGCTGTTTTTT.

This clone was seen a handful of times. This chain connects TRBV6-1 to TRBJ2-1; perhaps TRBD1 as D (6 bases). With 0 bases removed from V and 16 bases from J, the gap between germline ends came to 16 bases. Per germline, CDR1 MNHNS and CDR2 SASEGT. This CDR3 has 13 residues. The CDR3 DNA is TGTGCCAGCAGTGAAGCCCTACAGGGACCGAGCTTCTTC. Translated: CASSEALQGPSFF.

V is TRBV30 and J is TRBJ2-7; TRBD1 is a possible D gene (7 bases). V lost 8 bases, J lost 3 bases, and 14 bases lay in between. The CDR3 runs to 12 residues. The germline gives CDR1 GTSNPN, CDR2 SVGIG (reference sequence). DNA of the CDR3: TGTGCCGCGGGACAGACCTACTACGAGCAGTACTTC. It specifies CAAGQTYYEQYF.

V usage is TRBV5-8 and J usage is TRBJ2-3; a possible D gene is TRBD2 (5 bases). The germline gives CDR1 SGHTS, CDR2 YDEGEE. CDR3 length: 15 amino acids. V lost 7 bases, J lost 5 bases, and 20 bases lay in between. Here the CDR3 DNA reads TGTGCCAGCCGGATCGGAGGCGGAGTGGTAGATACGCAGTATTTT. This encodes CASRIGGGVVDTQYF.